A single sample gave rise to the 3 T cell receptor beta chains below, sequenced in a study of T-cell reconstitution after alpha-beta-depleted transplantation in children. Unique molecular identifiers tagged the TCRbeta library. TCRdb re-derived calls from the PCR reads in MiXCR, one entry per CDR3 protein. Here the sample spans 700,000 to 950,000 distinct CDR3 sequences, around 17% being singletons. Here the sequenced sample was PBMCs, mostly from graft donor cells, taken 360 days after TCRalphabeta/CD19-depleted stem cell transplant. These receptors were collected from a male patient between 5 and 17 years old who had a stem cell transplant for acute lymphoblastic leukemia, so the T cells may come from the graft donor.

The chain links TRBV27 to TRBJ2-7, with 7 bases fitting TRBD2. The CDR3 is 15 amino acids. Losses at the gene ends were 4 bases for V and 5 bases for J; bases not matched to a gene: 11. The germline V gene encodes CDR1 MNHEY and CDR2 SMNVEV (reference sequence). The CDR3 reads CASSSERERRHEQYF. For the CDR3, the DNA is TGTGCCAGCAGTTCAGAGCGGGAAAGAAGGCACGAGCAGTACTTC.

CDR3 sequence: CSARERNRGHQPQHF. The CDR3 DNA is TGCAGTGCTAGAGAAAGGAACAGGGGCCATCAGCCCCAGCATTTT. This chain connects TRBV20-1 to TRBJ1-5; 7 nucleotides align to TRBD1. The germline gives CDR1 DFQATT, CDR2 SNEGSKA (reference sequence). J gave up 5 bases and V 0 bases, and 7 bases lay outside the gene matches. There are 15 residues in the CDR3.

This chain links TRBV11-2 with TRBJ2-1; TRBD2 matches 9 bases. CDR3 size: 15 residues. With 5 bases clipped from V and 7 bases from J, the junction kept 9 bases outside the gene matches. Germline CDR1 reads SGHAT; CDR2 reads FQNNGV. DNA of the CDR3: TGTGCCAGCAGCATGGGACTAGCTCCGGGGAATGAGCAGTTCTTC. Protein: CASSMGLAPGNEQFF. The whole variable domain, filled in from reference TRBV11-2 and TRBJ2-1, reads EAGVAQSPRYKIIEKRQSVAFWCNPISGHATLYWYQQILGQGPKLLIQFQNNGVVDDSQLPKDRFSAERLKGVDSTLKIQPAKLEDSAVYLCASSMGLAPGNEQFFGPGTRLTVL.